The source of this T cell receptor beta chain is a study of blood T cell repertoires in COVID-19. Assay used: immunoSEQ multiplex PCR; TCRdb lists only in-frame clones, some missing. The repertoire consists of approximately 200,000 clones, with approximately 78% occurring once and the leading ten covering about 9%. Per germline, CDR1 SGHRS and CDR2 YFSETQ. Trimming took 4 bases from V and 5 from J; bases not matched to a gene: 3. The CDR3 runs to 15 residues. The sample consisted of PBMCs or T cells enriched from blood (not recorded which). The gene calls are TRBV5-1 and TRBJ2-5; 15 nucleotides align to TRBD2. The receptor's source is a middle-aged man who had recovered from COVID-19. The CDR3, as DNA: TGCGCCAGCAGCCGCGGGACTAGCGGGGGGGAGACCCAGTACTTC. Protein product: CASSRGTSGGETQYF.